The next 5 T cell receptor beta chains were all read from a single sample in a study of cytomegalovirus exposure and HLA in healthy donors. In the PCR, 60 Vbeta and 13 Jbeta primers were used. The method was immunoSEQ multiplex PCR; TCRdb's version includes in-frame clones alone and lacks a portion of them. The profile shows approximately 190,000 clones, roughly 80% of them singletons. The sample taken for sequencing was PBMCs. These receptors all stem from a man aged 35 to 55 in good health and CMV-seropositive.

J is TRBJ2-7 and V is TRBV4-1, with D perhaps TRBD2 (7 bases). Trimming shortened V by 5 bases and J by 3 bases, and 14 bases separated the two germline ends. Germline V lookup: CDR1 MGHRA, CDR2 YSYEKL. The CDR3 sequence is 14 residues long. CDR3: CASSSREGVYEQYF. Here the CDR3 DNA reads TGCGCCAGCAGCTCCAGGGAGGGGGTCTACGAGCAGTACTTC.

This rearrangement joins TRBV10-3 to TRBJ2-7; 8 bases line up with TRBD1. After removal of 0 bases from V and 5 bases from J, the junction contained 6 bases not matched to a gene. The germline gives CDR1 ENHRY, CDR2 SYGVKD. There are 15 residues in the CDR3. CDR3 amino acids: CAISESWQGADEQYF. As DNA, the CDR3 is TGTGCCATCAGTGAGTCGTGGCAGGGGGCAGACGAGCAGTACTTC.

The gene calls are TRBV15 and TRBJ1-5; D unclear. Germline assignment: CDR1 LNHNV and CDR2 YYDKDF (reference sequence). V was shortened by 3 bases and J by 9 bases, with 9 bases between the two germline ends. CDR3 length: 12 amino acids. Here the CDR3 DNA reads TGTGCCACCAGCAGGGGCAGGCGGCCCCAGCATTTT. Protein product: CATSRGRRPQHF.

The genes are TRBV5-1 and TRBJ2-5, with TRBD2 matching 7 bases. CDR3 length: 13 residues. With 7 bases clipped from V and 7 bases from J, the junction kept 10 bases outside the gene matches. Germline loops: CDR1 SGHRS, CDR2 YFSETQ. CDR3 nucleotides: TGCGCCAGCGCCGGGGAGGGGTCGGGGACCCAGTACTTC. It is translated as CASAGEGSGTQYF. The whole variable domain, filled in from reference TRBV5-1 and TRBJ2-5, reads KAGVTQTPRYLIKTRGQQVTLSCSPISGHRSVSWYQQTPGQGLQFLFEYFSETQRNKGNFPGRFSGRQFSNSRSEMNVSTLELGDSALYLCASAGEGSGTQYFGPGTRLLVL.

V and J are TRBV19 and TRBJ2-5; tentative D call: TRBD2 (7 bases). Trimming stripped 3 bases from V and 6 bases from J, with 14 bases between. This CDR3 spans 14 amino acids. The germline V gene encodes CDR1 LNHDA and CDR2 SQIVND (reference sequence). CDR3 in DNA: TGTGCCAGTAGTATTGGGGGGGGGCCGAAGACCCAGTACTTC. Its translation is CASSIGGGPKTQYF. The entire variable domain, with the rest obtained from reference TRBV19 and TRBJ2-5, is as follows: DGGITQSPKYLFRKEGQNVTLSCEQNLNHDAMYWYRQDPGQGLRLIYYSQIVNDFQKGDIAEGYSVSREKKESFPLTVTSAQKNPTAFYLCASSIGGGPKTQYFGPGTRLLVL.